This T cell receptor (beta chain) was identified during a study of lymphopenia after photon versus proton radiotherapy (dated by TCRdb to between 2017 and 2020). In the study overall: The immunological effects of photon versus proton radiation therapy were compared in patients with gastrointestinal tumors who developed high-grade lymphopenia. The roughly 21 patients in the cohort had gastrointestinal tumors, were treated with either photon or proton therapy, and subsequently developed lymphopenia. The study was designed to characterize how the impact on the immune system differs between the two radiation modalities.

Concerning this clone: It has no known antigen specificity. Per-base qualities were not stored, and no clone one base away is much larger.

To prepare the library, the immunoSEQ multiplex PCR assay was applied. T cell repertoires were profiled with deep sequencing of rearranged TCR beta loci together with multiparametric flow cytometry. Not all clones reach the TCRdb copy of this immuneACCESS table, which keeps in-frame sequences only. Checked studies attribute under half of the gap to unresolved V genes and leave the rest unexplained. Counted in this sample were some 170,000 clones; about 85% of them appeared once. The ten largest clones take up around 5.1% of the sample. The investigation overall reported the following: The survival association was examined only in patients who died, and the authors described better survival with proton therapy as a possibility, not as a demonstrated result. Across the cohort, an inverse correlation was found between a larger post-nadir drop in TCR diversity and overall survival time among patients who died. After the lymphocyte count nadir, repertoires from photon-treated patients showed oligoclonal expansion, particularly of CD8+ Temra cells, and this expansion drove the decline in diversity. During treatment, patients who received proton therapy stayed relatively stable, whereas patients who received photon therapy lost naive T cells and TCR diversity and gained effector/memory populations.

Trimming takes 3 bases from V and 5 bases from J, and the germline ends sit 10 bases apart. Including cysteine and phenylalanine, the CDR3 has 13 amino acids. Left in the record is the CDR3 DNA by itself, 39 bases read in frame from the first base. CDR1 and CDR2 were assigned from the germline V gene as SGHDN and FVKESK. This clonotype was obtained from a man aged 45 to 65 with gastric cancer. The chain uses TRBV14 and TRBJ1-2, with the D gene too uncertain to name. The sequencing here drew on peripheral blood, taken from a patient treated with photon-based radiotherapy. The CDR3 sequence is CASSHKGWYGYTF. The DNA sequence reads TGTGCCAGCAGCCATAAGGGATGGTATGGCTACACCTTC.